This T cell receptor beta chain is from a study of human T cells and chemical hapten exposure. In TCRdb, the RACE reads were re-called with MiXCR into one record per CDR3 protein. The sample records 70,000 to 90,000 distinct CDR3 sequences, 11% being singletons. This clonotype was recorded a few times. Its antigen is undetermined. Study-level findings and limits: As patch test score rose, PT1 expanded TCR counts tended to rise as well.

Time point indicated: patch test 3, about 24 weeks after DPC sensitization. Treatment given: therapeutic diphenylcyclopropenone sensitization with weekly scalp DPC. Ahead of each patch test application, blood was drawn. This TCR was recovered from a woman aged 45 to 65 with alopecia areata. Some clones in this sample may be carry-over from other donors' samples. The sample was whole blood, taken in connection with sensitization to the hapten diphenylcyclopropenone (DPC).

The CDR3 bases are TGTGCCAGCAGCTTTCGGGAGCTGGGGGCCCTCTCCTACAATGAGCAGTTCTTC. Residues: CASSFRELGALSYNEQFF. The rearrangement joins TRBV7-2 to TRBJ2-1; the D call may be TRBD1 or TRBD2 (6 bases each). Germline CDR1 reads SGHTA; CDR2 reads FQGNSA. The CDR3 is 18 residues long. V lost 3 bases, J lost 0 bases, and 18 bases lay in between.